The entry below describes one T cell receptor (beta chain). The sample originates from a study of blood T cell repertoires in COVID-19. Whole-study context: From T cells, B-cell-depleted T cells, or PBMCs came the material, which was cDNA or gDNA.

Profiling relied on immunoSEQ multiplex PCR, and the TCRdb table lists in-frame clones only, not all of them. The sample carries roughly 200,000 clones, approximately 90% recorded once. Germline assignment: CDR1 ENHRY and CDR2 SYGVKD. This CDR3 comprises 13 residues. V lost 4 bases to trimming and J lost 1 base, with 7 bases between them. V gene TRBV10-3 combines with J gene TRBJ1-2; D not resolved. The origin of this receptor is a man between 50 and 59 years old with COVID-19, enrolled during active disease. Sequencing used peripheral blood. The CDR3: CAISGEINYGYTF. The CDR3 region has the DNA TGTGCCATCAGTGGGGAGATTAACTATGGCTACACCTTC.